The 5 T cell receptor beta chains below were found in one sample sequenced in a study of T cells in Graves' hyperthyroidism and ophthalmopathy. It was RNA transcripts that yielded the amplified TCR beta CDR3 regions. The TCR CDR3 was amplified in a first-round RT-PCR using the HTBI primer set. TCRdb passed the multiplex PCR reads through MiXCR, listing each CDR3 protein once. This sample has nearly 750,000 distinct CDR3 sequences, with 30% to 40% found just once. Sequenced sample: blood. The receptor set was obtained from a woman aged 40 to 49 with Graves' hyperthyroidism.

This clonotype was detected ten times or more. The chain has TRBV19 and TRBJ2-7; D uncertain. The ends were cut back, 3 bases at V and 3 bases at J, with 9 bases in the middle. Germline CDR1 LNHDA, CDR2 SQIVND (reference sequence). The CDR3 runs 13 residues. DNA of the CDR3: TGTGCCAGTAGTATCGCGGCGAACTACGAGCAGTACTTC. Translated, it gives CASSIAANYEQYF.

On this clonotype itself: A much larger clone differs from this one at a single base, so this may be a read error. The V gene is TRBV19, the J gene TRBJ1-3; D perhaps matches TRBD1 (6 bases). Germline CDR1 and CDR2: LNHDA and SQIVND (reference sequence). This CDR3 region has 12 residues. CDR3 loop: CASSIGGDTVYF. CDR3 DNA sequence: TGTGCCAGTAGTATAGGTGGGGACACCGTATATTTT. The full variable domain, completed using reference TRBV19 and TRBJ1-3, is DGGITQSPKYLFRKEGQNVTLSCEQNLNHDAMYWYRQDPGQGLRLIYYSQIVNDFQKGDIAEGYSVSREKKESFPLTVTSAQKNPTAFYLCASSIGGDTVYFGEGSWLTVV.

V and J are TRBV14 and TRBJ1-6; 11 bases map to TRBD1. CDR1 SGHDN and CDR2 FVKESK come from the germline V gene. The CDR3 contains 15 residues. The V gene end was trimmed by 4 bases and the J gene end by 7 bases; junction bases not matched to a gene: 3. DNA of the CDR3: TGTGCCAGCAGCCCGTGGGACAGGGGGAATTCACCCCTCCACTTT. This encodes CASSPWDRGNSPLHF. Supplemented by reference TRBV14 and TRBJ1-6, the full variable domain reads EAGVTQFPSHSVIEKGQTVTLRCDPISGHDNLYWYRRVMGKEIKFLLHFVKESKQDESGMPNNRFLAERTGGTYSTLKVQPAELEDSGVYFCASSPWDRGNSPLHFGNGTRLTVT.

The rearrangement uses TRBV4-3 and TRBJ2-7; D remains unclear. CDR1 is LGHNA and CDR2 is YSLEER in the germline V gene. The CDR3 has 14 amino acids. The V end was cut by 0 bases, the J end by 5 bases, with 11 bases between. DNA of the CDR3: TGCGCCAGCAGCCAAGATGCGGTGGTGGACGAGCAGTACTTC. This codes for CASSQDAVVDEQYF.

The chain employs TRBV5-1 and TRBJ2-2; D is undetermined. V lost 5 bases and J lost 3, with 8 bases in between. The CDR3 consists of 13 residues. Germline-derived CDR1 and CDR2 are SGHRS and YFSETQ. The CDR3 DNA reads as TGCGCCAGCAGTTATCTGGACACCGGGGAGCTGTTTTTT. Amino acid sequence: CASSYLDTGELFF.